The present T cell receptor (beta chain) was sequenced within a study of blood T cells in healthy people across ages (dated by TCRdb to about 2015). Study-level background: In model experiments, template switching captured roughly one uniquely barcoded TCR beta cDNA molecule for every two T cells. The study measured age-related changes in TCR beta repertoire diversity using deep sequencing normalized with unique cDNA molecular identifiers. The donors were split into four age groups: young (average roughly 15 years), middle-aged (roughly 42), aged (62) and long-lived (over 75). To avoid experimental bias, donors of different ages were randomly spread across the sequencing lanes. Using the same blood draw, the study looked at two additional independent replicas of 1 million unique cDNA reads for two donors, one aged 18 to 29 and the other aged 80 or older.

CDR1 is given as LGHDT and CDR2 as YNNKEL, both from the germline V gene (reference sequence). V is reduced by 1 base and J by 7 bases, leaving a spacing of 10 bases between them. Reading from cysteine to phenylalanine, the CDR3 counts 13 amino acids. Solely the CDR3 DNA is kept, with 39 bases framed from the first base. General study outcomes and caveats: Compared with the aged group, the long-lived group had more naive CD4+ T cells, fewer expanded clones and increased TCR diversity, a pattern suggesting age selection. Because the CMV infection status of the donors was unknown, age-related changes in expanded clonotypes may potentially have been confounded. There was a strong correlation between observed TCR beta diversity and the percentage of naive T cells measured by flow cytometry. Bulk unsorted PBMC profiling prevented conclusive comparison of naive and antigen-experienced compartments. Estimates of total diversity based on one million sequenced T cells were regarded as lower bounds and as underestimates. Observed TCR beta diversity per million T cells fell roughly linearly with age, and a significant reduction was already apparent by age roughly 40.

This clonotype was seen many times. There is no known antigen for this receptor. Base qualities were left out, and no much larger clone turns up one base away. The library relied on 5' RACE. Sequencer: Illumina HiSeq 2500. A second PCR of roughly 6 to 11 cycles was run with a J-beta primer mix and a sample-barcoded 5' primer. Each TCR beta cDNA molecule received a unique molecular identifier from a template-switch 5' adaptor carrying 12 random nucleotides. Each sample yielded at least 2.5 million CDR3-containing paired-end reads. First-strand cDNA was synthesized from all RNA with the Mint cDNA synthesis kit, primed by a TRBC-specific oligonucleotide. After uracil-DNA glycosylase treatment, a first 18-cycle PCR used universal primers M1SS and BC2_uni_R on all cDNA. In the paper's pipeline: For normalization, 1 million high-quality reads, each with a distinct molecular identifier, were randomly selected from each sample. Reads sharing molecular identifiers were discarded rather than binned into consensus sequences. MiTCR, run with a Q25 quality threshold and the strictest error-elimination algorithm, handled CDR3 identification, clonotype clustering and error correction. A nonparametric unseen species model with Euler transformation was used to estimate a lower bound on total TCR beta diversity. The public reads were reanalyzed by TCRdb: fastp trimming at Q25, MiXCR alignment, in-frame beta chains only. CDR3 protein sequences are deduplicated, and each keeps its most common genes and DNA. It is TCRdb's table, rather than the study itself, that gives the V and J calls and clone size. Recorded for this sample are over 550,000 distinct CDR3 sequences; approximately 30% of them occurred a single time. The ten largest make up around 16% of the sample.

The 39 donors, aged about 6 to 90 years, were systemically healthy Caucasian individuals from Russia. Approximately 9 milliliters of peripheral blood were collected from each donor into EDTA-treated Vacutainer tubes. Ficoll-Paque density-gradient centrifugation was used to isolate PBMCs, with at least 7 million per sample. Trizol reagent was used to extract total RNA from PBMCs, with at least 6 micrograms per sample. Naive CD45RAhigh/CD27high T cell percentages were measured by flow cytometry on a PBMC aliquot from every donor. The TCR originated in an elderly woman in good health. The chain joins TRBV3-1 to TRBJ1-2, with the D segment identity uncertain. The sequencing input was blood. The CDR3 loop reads CASSQGARTGYTF. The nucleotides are TGTGCCAGCAGCCAAGGGGCCAGGACTGGCTACACCTTC. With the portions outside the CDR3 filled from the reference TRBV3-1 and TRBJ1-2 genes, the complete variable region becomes DTAVSQTPKYLVTQMGNDKSIKCEQNLGHDTMYWYKQDSKKFLKIMFSYNNKELIINETVPNRFSPKSPDKAHLNLHINSLELGDSAVYFCASSQGARTGYTFGSGTRLTVV.